Reported below is one T cell receptor beta chain. This clonotype was seen more than once but under ten times. Its antigen is unknown. No much larger clonotype is one base removed from it; base qualities were not supplied. Ficoll-Paque density gradient centrifugation was the method used to isolate PBMCs. This sample is part of a study of T-cell memory formation after mild COVID-19 (dated by TCRdb to about 2021). Turning to the overall study: TCR sequence clusters from the two donors were largely donor specific. In two donors, T-cell clones that expanded and contracted after mild COVID-19 were followed by sequencing TCRalpha and TCRbeta repertoires longitudinally. The cohort comprised two young, previously healthy adult volunteers, one female and one male. The full study reports these points: Contracting CD4+ clones were found mainly in CM and EM memory subsets, while CD8+ clones were enriched in EMRA. Clones that contracted from day 15 to 85 showed balanced CD4/CD8 phenotypes, whereas a second wave of clones that expanded from day 15 to 37 leaned towards CD4+. Some responding clones were found in pre-infection memory, which suggests that pre-existing cross-reactive memory T cells took part in the SARS-CoV-2 response. Only a couple of mild cases were covered in the study, and larger cohorts including severe cases with pre-infection samples were considered necessary. SARS-CoV-2 specificity of the second-wave clones peaking on day 37 was not confirmed.

Reads for this sample came from an Illumina NovaSeq 6000. TCRalpha and TCRbeta cDNA libraries were built by 5'RACE with constant-segment primers, adding sample barcodes and unique molecular identifiers. RNA was extracted from every sample with Trizol reagent. The libraries were amplified in two PCR steps, and the second step added a second sample barcode and Illumina TruSeq adapters. The libraries were sequenced on an Illumina NovaSeq using 2 x 150 bp paired-end reads. From the authors' description of their analysis: Reads were demultiplexed and collapsed into UMI-guided consensus sequences with migec v1.2.7. Using mixcr v2.1.11, the UMI consensuses were aligned to TRA and TRB V and J templates and assembled into clonotypes. Clonotypes were classified as expanded or contracted when called significant by both edgeR and NoisET, with noise models trained on biological replicates. edgeR calls used a false discovery rate-adjusted p below 0.01 and a log2 fold-change threshold of 1. PCA with hierarchical clustering of max-normalized trajectories of the 1000 most abundant clonotypes was used as exploratory dynamics analysis. Separately sequenced CD4+ and CD8+ repertoires were used to assign a CD4 or CD8 phenotype to each responding clone. The raw public data were reprocessed by TCRdb itself: fastp quality trimming at Q25, MiXCR clonotype calling, in-frame beta chains only. Here each entry gathers all rows of one CDR3 protein and keeps the most common genes and DNA. The authors' filters were not applied to this entry. The sample table shows 550,000 to 650,000 distinct CDR3 sequences, and roughly 17% are seen once. Just over 8% of the sample is held by the ten biggest clonotypes.

Taken from the germline V gene, the CDR1 and CDR2 loops are SQVTM and ANQGSEA. From the cysteine through the phenylalanine, the CDR3 covers 13 amino acids. The kept DNA is CDR3 alone, 39 bases in frame from the first base. Germline trimming: 7 bases from V, 6 bases from J; junction bases outside gene matches: 8. The sequenced sample was PBMCs or a T cell subset sorted from them (not recorded which). This clonotype originated in an adult woman who had mild COVID-19 (a few samples of this study predate the infection). The sample titles of this study are shuffled in the database, so cell type and time point are left out; the donor was told from shared clones. The chain employs TRBV29-1 and TRBJ2-1; the junction holds 8 bases that match TRBD1. At the DNA level, the sequence is TGCAGCGGAACAGGGGGATCGGGCAATGAGCAGTTCTTC. This is translated as CSGTGGSGNEQFF.